The 26 T cell receptor beta chains listed next were all sequenced from one sample in a study of T cell clonotyping in hematopoietic cell transplantation. Clones were read by immunoSEQ multiplex PCR, and TCRdb kept only the in-frame ones, dropping some. Of roughly 16,000 clones listed, roughly 88% are singletons. Sample: peripheral blood mononuclear cells. These receptors all stem from a woman aged 40 to 55 in good health. Some clones in this sample may be carry-over from other donors' samples.

The V gene is TRBV11-3, the J gene TRBJ2-2, with 12 nucleotides matching TRBD2. From germline, CDR1 is SGHNT and CDR2 YENEEA. The V gene end was trimmed by 5 bases and the J gene end by 8 bases; junction bases not matched to a gene: 6. The CDR3 consists of 15 residues. CDR3 coding DNA: TGTGCCAGCAGCACGACTAGCGGGAGAAAGGGGGAGCTGTTTTTT. The encoded protein is CASSTTSGRKGELFF. Together with reference TRBV11-3 and TRBJ2-2, the CDR3 gives the full variable domain: EAGVVQSPRYKIIEKKQPVAFWCNPISGHNTLYWYLQNLGQGPELLIRYENEEAVDDSQLPKDRFSAERLKGVDSTLKIQPAELGDSAVYLCASSTTSGRKGELFFGEGSRLTVL.

The V call is TRBV4-3, the J call TRBJ2-5; TRBD1 agrees at 9 bases. CDR1 and CDR2 from the germline V gene are LGHNA and YSLEER. V lost 1 base to trimming and J lost 9 bases; unmatched junction nucleotides: 12. The length of the CDR3 is 16 residues. CDR3 bases: TGCGCCAGCAGCCAAGCCTCGGGACAGGGCAGTAGAGCCCAGTACTTC. Encoded protein: CASSQASGQGSRAQYF.

The CDR3 sequence: CASSFGQASGNTIYF. The CDR3 region has the DNA TGTGCCAGCAGCTTCGGACAGGCCTCTGGAAACACCATATATTTT. The V call is TRBV7-2, the J call TRBJ1-3, with 7 positions matching TRBD1. This CDR3 has 15 residues. V gave up 3 bases and J gave up 0 bases; unmatched junction bases: 2. Germline lookup yields CDR1 SGHTA and CDR2 FQGNSA.

This clone was seen once. This chain connects TRBV30 to TRBJ2-1, with D perhaps matching TRBD2 (6 bases). The CDR3 is 14 residues long. Trimming removed 1 base from V and 7 bases from J, with 14 bases in between. From germline, CDR1 is GTSNPN and CDR2 SVGIG (reference sequence). In DNA form, the CDR3 reads TGTGCCTGGAGTGCTCTAGCGACGGGGAATGAGCAGTTCTTC. Translation gives CAWSALATGNEQFF.

A single count supports this clone. Sequence at one end of the junction differs from germline and may be a read error. The V and J genes are TRBV15 and TRBJ1-1, with 7 bases fitting TRBD1. The CDR3 covers 13 residues. Germline lookup yields CDR1 LNHNV and CDR2 YYDKDF (reference sequence). CDR3 amino acids: CATGRQGNTEAFF. CDR3 nucleotides: TGTGCCACCGGCAGACAGGGGAACACTGAAGCTTTCTTT.

V gene TRBV9 combines with J gene TRBJ2-5, with 10 positions matching TRBD1. This CDR3 region has 15 residues. Germline-derived CDR1 and CDR2 are SGDLS and YYNGEE. Trimming took 3 bases from V and 4 from J; bases not matched to a gene: 6. The CDR3 region is CASSAPTGGVETQYF. Written as DNA, the CDR3 is TGTGCCAGCAGCGCCCCGACAGGGGGCGTAGAGACCCAGTACTTC.

This clone was seen a few times. The rearrangement uses TRBV2 and TRBJ1-6, with D possibly matching TRBD1 (6 bases). CDR1 is SNHLY and CDR2 is FYNNEI in the germline V gene. V was clipped by 9 bases and J by 10 bases, with 10 bases between them. This CDR3 comprises 11 residues. In nucleotides, the CDR3 is TGTGCCAGTGGGGGGCGATCACCCCTCCACTTT. Translating gives CASGGRSPLHF.

This CDR3 is CASSLLAGSNTGELFF. The CDR3 DNA is TGCGCCAGCAGCTTGTTAGCGGGGTCGAACACCGGGGAGCTGTTTTTT. The chain couples TRBV5-1 to TRBJ2-2; 8 nucleotides align to TRBD2. The CDR3 consists of 16 residues. Germline V gives CDR1 SGHRS, CDR2 YFSETQ. After removal of 1 base from V and 0 bases from J, the junction contained 2 bases not matched to a gene.

The genes are TRBV5-6 and TRBJ1-1; D possibly corresponds to TRBD1 (5 bases). This CDR3 comprises 15 residues. Germline CDR1 SGHDT, CDR2 YYEEEE. V was cut by 0 bases and J by 5 bases, with 14 bases left in between. The CDR3 nucleotides are TGTGCCAGCAGCTTGGAGGACACTGAGCCAACTGAAGCTTTCTTT. Its translation is CASSLEDTEPTEAFF.

This chain connects TRBV5-1 to TRBJ2-5; tentatively, D is TRBD1 or TRBD2 (5 bases each). There are 15 residues in the CDR3. V lost 6 bases and J 1 base, leaving 16 bases between the germline ends. CDR1 and CDR2 (germline): SGHRS, YFSETQ. CDR3 protein: CASTPPTGPQETQYF. The CDR3 nucleotides read TGCGCCAGCACCCCCCCGACGGGGCCCCAAGAGACCCAGTACTTC.

This clone was observed a single time. V and J are TRBV25-1 and TRBJ2-3, with D unresolved. Trimming cost V 5 bases and J 4 bases, with 13 bases left between them. CDR3 length: 14 amino acids. Per germline, CDR1 MGHDK and CDR2 SYGVNS. Written as DNA, the CDR3 is TGTGCCAGCAGTATAGGATCGGACCCAGATACGCAGTATTTT. This sequence encodes CASSIGSDPDTQYF.

This chain links TRBV4-3 with TRBJ2-3; the D is unclear. The CDR3 is 14 amino acids. The V gene's germline CDR1 is LGHNA and CDR2 YSLEER. V dropped 0 bases and J dropped 0 bases, with 4 bases sitting between them. The CDR3 DNA follows: TGCGCCAGCAGCCAAGAAACCAGCACAGATACGCAGTATTTT. Protein product: CASSQETSTDTQYF.

The chain recombines TRBV5-1 with TRBJ2-7; TRBD2 agrees at 8 bases. V was pared by 4 bases and J by 5 bases, with 11 bases of the junction left unmatched. Germline V gene data show CDR1 as SGHRS and CDR2 as YFSETQ. This CDR3 spans 15 amino acids. The CDR3 sequence is CASSTARREVDEQYF. The CDR3 bases are TGCGCCAGCAGCACCGCGCGGCGGGAGGTCGACGAGCAGTACTTC.

The table lists this clone with a few counts. In nucleotides, the CDR3 is TGTGCCAGCAGTGTCGGTCCCGGACATGAGCAGTTCTTC. It codes for CASSVGPGHEQFF. The rearrangement uses TRBV2 and TRBJ2-1, with no clear D. The V and J ends lost 4 bases and 8 bases respectively, with 12 bases between them. CDR1 SNHLY and CDR2 FYNNEI come from the germline V gene. The CDR3 spans 13 residues.

The chain uses TRBV6-5 and TRBJ1-5, with D possibly TRBD1 on 5 matching bases. Germline V lookup: CDR1 MNHEY, CDR2 SVGAGI. V was pared by 6 bases and J by 0 bases, with 12 bases between. The CDR3 contains 15 residues. CDR3 coding DNA: TGTGCCAGCAGGCCCCGGGGGAATAGCAATCAGCCCCAGCATTTT. Its translation: CASRPRGNSNQPQHF.

The V call is TRBV6-5, the J call TRBJ2-1; the D call may be TRBD1 or TRBD2 (5 bases each). The CDR3 extends over 15 amino acids. Per the germline V gene, CDR1 is MNHEY and CDR2 is SVGAGI. V was shortened by 6 bases and J by 4 bases, with 16 bases between the two germline ends. As DNA, the CDR3 is TGTGCCAGCAGCAAAACTAGGACACCGTACAATGAGCAGTTCTTC. As protein: CASSKTRTPYNEQFF.

The chain combines TRBV4-3 with TRBJ2-3, with TRBD2 identical over 13 bases. The CDR3 length is 19 residues. J lost 2 bases, V lost 0 bases, and 8 bases had no gene match. Germline V gives CDR1 LGHNA, CDR2 YSLEER. In DNA form, the CDR3 reads TGCGCCAGCAGCCAAGAACTAGCGGGAGGGCTTGGGGTCACAGATACGCAGTATTTT. This gives the protein CASSQELAGGLGVTDTQYF.

This clone was seen just once. The V call is TRBV7-2, the J call TRBJ2-7, with D tentatively TRBD1 or TRBD2 (6 bases each). Germline values: CDR1 SGHTA, CDR2 FQGNSA. There are 15 residues in the CDR3. Trimming removed 5 bases from V and 2 bases from J, with 16 bases in between. The chain's CDR3 is CASSRGGGSPYEQYF. The CDR3 DNA sequence: TGTGCCAGCAGCCGAGGAGGGGGAAGTCCCTACGAGCAGTACTTC.

This chain joins TRBV19 and TRBJ1-5, with 8 positions matching TRBD1. The germline V gene has CDR1 LNHDA and CDR2 SQIVND (reference sequence). CDR3 size: 17 residues. V lost 6 bases to trimming and J lost 2 bases; unmatched junction nucleotides: 12. The CDR3 DNA sequence: TGTGCCAGTAGAAGGGAGAGAGGACAGGGCGGCAATCAGCCCCAGCATTTT. This encodes CASRRERGQGGNQPQHF.

V and J are TRBV9 and TRBJ1-1; D gene unclear. Germline assignment: CDR1 SGDLS and CDR2 YYNGEE. This CDR3 is built from 14 residues. Trimming took 0 bases from V and 4 from J, leaving 10 bases between them. The CDR3 DNA reads TGTGCCAGCAGCGTAGGGGGTGGTACCACTGAAGCTTTCTTT. Amino acids: CASSVGGGTTEAFF.

The chain has TRBV7-8 and TRBJ2-3; 7 bases line up with TRBD2. Germline trimming cut 2 bases from V and 5 bases from J; bases unmatched to any gene: 4. This CDR3 contains 14 residues. Germline CDR1 and CDR2: SGHVS and FQNEAQ. The CDR3 is CASSLLAGVDTQYF. The CDR3 DNA is TGTGCCAGCAGCTTATTGGCGGGAGTAGATACGCAGTATTTT.

This chain joins TRBV4-3 and TRBJ2-3; D is perhaps TRBD2 (7 bases). V was trimmed by 0 bases and J by 4 bases, leaving 14 bases between them. There are 16 residues in the CDR3. Germline V gives CDR1 LGHNA, CDR2 YSLEER. DNA of the CDR3: TGCGCCAGCAGCCAAGATGTAGGGGGGGCCGCAGATACGCAGTATTTT. This gives the protein CASSQDVGGAADTQYF.

Here the CDR3 reads CASSLDEEQYF. As DNA, the CDR3 is TGCGCCAGCAGCTTGGATGAAGAGCAGTACTTC. The V and J genes are TRBV5-1 and TRBJ2-7; D not certain. The CDR3 runs 11 residues. The V gene lost 0 bases and the J gene lost 7 bases, with 5 bases spanning the gap. Looked up from germline, CDR1 is SGHRS and CDR2 is YFSETQ.

The chain has TRBV7-2 and TRBJ2-1; 8 nucleotides agree with TRBD2. CDR1 SGHTA and CDR2 FQGNSA come from the germline V gene. The CDR3 loop spans 16 amino acids. Trimming cost V 6 bases and J 0 bases; bases outside gene matches: 7. This CDR3 is CASSSSGRSSYNEQFF. The CDR3 DNA sequence: TGTGCCAGCAGTTCTAGCGGGCGGAGCTCCTACAATGAGCAGTTCTTC.

The chain has TRBV13 and TRBJ1-5; D perhaps matches TRBD1 (5 bases). CDR1 PRHDT and CDR2 FYEKMQ come from the germline V gene (reference sequence). Trimming left V 2 bases short and J 2 bases short, with 10 bases between. There are 15 residues in the CDR3. In nucleotides, the CDR3 is TGTGCCAGCAGCTTACAAGGGGCTGGCAATCAGCCCCAGCATTTT. It yields the protein CASSLQGAGNQPQHF. The complete variable domain, with remaining parts taken from reference TRBV13 and TRBJ1-5, reads AAGVIQSPRHLIKEKRETATLKCYPIPRHDTVYWYQQGPGQDPQFLISFYEKMQSDKGSIPDRFSAQQFSDYHSELNMSSLELGDSALYFCASSLQGAGNQPQHFGDGTRLSIL.

J is TRBJ2-5 and V is TRBV28; D is ambiguous. Germline assignment: CDR1 MDHEN and CDR2 SYDVKM. CDR3 length: 11 residues. Trimming took 4 bases from V and 0 from J, leaving 0 bases between them. The CDR3 coding sequence is TGTGCCAGCAGTTACCAAGAGACCCAGTACTTC. This sequence encodes CASSYQETQYF.